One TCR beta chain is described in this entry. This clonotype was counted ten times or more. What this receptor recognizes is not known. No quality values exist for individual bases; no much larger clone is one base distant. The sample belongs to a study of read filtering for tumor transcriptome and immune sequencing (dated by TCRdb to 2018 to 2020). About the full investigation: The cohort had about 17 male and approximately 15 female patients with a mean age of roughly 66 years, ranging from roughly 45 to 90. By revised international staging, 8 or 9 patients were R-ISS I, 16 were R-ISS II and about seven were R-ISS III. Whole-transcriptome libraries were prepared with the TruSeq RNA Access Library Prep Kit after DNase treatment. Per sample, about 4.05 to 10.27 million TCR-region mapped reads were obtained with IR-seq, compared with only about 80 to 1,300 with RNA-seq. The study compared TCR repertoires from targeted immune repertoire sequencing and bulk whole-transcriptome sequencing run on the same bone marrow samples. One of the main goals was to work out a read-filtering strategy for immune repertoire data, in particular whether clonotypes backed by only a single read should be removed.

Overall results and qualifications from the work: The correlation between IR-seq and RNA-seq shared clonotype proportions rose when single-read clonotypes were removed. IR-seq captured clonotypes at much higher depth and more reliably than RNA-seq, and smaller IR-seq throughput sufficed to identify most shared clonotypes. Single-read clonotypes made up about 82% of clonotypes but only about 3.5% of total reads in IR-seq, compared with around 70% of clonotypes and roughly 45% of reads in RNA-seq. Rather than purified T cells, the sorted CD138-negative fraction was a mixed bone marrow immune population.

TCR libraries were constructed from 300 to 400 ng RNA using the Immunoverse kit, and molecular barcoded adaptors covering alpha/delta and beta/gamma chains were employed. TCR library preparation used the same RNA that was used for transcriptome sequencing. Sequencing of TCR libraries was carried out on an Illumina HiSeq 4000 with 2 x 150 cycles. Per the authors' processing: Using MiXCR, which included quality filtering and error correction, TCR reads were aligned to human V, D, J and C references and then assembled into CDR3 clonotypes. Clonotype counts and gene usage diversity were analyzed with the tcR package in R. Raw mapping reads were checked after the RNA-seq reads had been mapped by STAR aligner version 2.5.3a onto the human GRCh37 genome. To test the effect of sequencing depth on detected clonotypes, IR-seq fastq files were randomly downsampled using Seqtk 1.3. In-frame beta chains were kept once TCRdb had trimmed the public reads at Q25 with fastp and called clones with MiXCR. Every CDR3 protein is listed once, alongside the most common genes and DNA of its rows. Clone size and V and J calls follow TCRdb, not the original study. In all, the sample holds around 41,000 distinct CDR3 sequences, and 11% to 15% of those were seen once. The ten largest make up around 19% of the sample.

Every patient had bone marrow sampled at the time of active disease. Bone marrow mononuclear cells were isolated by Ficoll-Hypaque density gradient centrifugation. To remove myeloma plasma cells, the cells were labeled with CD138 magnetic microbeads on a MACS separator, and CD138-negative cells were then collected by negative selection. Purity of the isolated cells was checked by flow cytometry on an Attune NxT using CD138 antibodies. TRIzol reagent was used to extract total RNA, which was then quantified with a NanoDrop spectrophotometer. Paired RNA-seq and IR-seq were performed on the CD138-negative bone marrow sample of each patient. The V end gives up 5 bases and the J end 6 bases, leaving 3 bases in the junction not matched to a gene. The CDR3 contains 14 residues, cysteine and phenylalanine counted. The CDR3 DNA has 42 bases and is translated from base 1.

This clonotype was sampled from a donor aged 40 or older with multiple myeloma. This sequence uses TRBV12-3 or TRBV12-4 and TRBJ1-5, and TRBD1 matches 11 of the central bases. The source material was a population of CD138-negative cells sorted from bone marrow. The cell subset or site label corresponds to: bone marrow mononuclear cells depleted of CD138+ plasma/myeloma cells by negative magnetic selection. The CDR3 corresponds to CASSRTGGSQPQHF. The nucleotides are TGTGCCAGCAGTCGGACAGGGGGCAGTCAGCCCCAGCATTTT.